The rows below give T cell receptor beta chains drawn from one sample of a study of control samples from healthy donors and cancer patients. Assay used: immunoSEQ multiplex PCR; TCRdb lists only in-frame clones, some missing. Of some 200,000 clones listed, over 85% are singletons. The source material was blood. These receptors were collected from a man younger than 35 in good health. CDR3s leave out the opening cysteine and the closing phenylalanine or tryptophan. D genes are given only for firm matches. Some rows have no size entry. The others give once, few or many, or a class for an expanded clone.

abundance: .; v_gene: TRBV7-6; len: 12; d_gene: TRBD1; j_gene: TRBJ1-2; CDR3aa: ASSLLGQGGGYT
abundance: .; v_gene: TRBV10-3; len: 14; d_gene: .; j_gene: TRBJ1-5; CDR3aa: AISESAGLSNQPQH
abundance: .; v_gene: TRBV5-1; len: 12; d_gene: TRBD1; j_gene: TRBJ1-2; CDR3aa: ASSLGQGLDGYT
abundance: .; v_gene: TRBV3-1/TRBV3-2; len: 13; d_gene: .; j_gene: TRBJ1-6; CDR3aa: ASSQYTGGVRPLH
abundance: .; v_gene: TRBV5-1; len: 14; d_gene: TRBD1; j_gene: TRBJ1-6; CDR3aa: ASSPGTGLGNSPLH
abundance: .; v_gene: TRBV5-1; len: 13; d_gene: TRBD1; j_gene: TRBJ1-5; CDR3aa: ASSLTTGAGQPQH
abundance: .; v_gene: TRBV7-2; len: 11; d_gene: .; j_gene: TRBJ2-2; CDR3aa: ASSSANTGELF
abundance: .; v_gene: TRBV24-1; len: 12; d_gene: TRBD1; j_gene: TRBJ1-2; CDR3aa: ATSETGINYGYT
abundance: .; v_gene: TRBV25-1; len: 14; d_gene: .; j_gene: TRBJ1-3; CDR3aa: ASSTRQDGSGNTIY
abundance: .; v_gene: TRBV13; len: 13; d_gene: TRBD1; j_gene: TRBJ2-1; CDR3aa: ASSQGAGYYNEQF
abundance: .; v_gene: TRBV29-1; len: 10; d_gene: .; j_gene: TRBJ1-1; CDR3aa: SVDQGRAEAF
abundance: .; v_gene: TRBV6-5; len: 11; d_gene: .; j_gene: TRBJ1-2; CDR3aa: ASSFDRHYGYT
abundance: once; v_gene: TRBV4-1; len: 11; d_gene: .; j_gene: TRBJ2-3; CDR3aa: ASSQASADTQY
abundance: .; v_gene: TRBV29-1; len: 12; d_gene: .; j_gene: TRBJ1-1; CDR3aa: SVEARRVNTEAF
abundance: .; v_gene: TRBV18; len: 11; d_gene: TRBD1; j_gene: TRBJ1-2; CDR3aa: ASSPDRPGSYT
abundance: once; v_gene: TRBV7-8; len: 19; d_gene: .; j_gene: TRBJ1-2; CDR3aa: ASSTRRSTPVHRSTNYGYT
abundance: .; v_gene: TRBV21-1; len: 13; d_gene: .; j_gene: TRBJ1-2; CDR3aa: ASSLWDRSNYGYT
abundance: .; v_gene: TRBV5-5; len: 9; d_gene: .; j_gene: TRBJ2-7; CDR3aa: ASSPSYEQY